This T cell receptor beta chain derives from a study of T cell responses to AZD1222 COVID-19 vaccine listed by TCRdb under 2021. Study-level background: Because spike-specific TCR depth and breadth did not differ between the two schedules, AZD1222 recipients who got a second dose at roughly 4 weeks were pooled with those who got a second dose at roughly 12 weeks. A total of over 230 trial participants underwent TCR sequencing, of whom around 200 received two doses of AZD1222 and 26 received two doses of the MenACWY control vaccine. Trial participants were enrolled by age into subgroups of 18-55, 56-69 and 70-plus years, and around 140, 26 and 57 TCR-sequenced participants, respectively, were included in these subgroups. The research as a whole found: After two AZD1222 doses, both the breadth and the depth of spike-specific TCRs were significantly higher than at day 0 and than in MenACWY recipients. CD4 TCRs associated with the vaccine covered the entire spike protein, and the dominant responses were in regions 160-218 and 743-854. Conclusions about previously exposed vaccinees are limited, since just 6 or 7 AZD1222 recipients were seropositive for SARS-CoV-2 at baseline. Reportedly, almost half of the unique spike-specific TCRs recognized epitopes lying outside the regions that are mutated in the B.1.351 and B.1.1.7 variants. No day 14 peak-response samples were available, so repertoires were characterized only after the peak T cell response. The 56-69-year group was small, and its depth increase did not reach significance, likely because of low power. Participants were mostly white British, with more females than males. The authors suggested clonal diversity may have been underestimated.

The CDR3 regions of human TCRbeta chains were subjected to immunosequencing. Processing in the source paper ran as follows. Repertoire TCRs were matched against a reference library of SARS-CoV-2-specific TCRs generated with the MIRA antigen-specificity platform. Breadth was defined as the fraction of unique TCRs that were SARS-CoV-2-associated, and depth was defined as the fraction of total T cells that were SARS-CoV-2-associated. Using the MIRA data, each spike-specific TCR was assigned both to the spike region to which the TCR was reactive and to a CD4 or CD8 class. Log10-transformed breadth and depth values were compared by one-way ANOVA with Sidak's multiple comparisons tests. TCRdb carries this immuneACCESS record with in-frame sequences only. Its versions omit some clonotypes, under half of them owing to an unresolved V gene in the studies checked, with the rest unexplained. That table supplies the V and J calls and clone size; D and trimming were determined from the DNA. The table for this sample lists some 150,000 clones; more than 70% of them were counted only once. The ten largest clonotypes hold about 3% of the sample.

As for this clone: Its target antigen remains unknown. No base quality information exists; no much larger clone differs at one position.

Explained via the paper, the time point label denotes: baseline before first vaccination. Vaccinee samples came from UK trials COV001 and COV002, including a single-blind randomized controlled phase 2/3 trial of AZD1222 (ChAdOx1 nCoV-19) in healthy adults. For TCRbeta chain sequencing, PBMC samples from trial participants were taken at day 0 and at day 28 after the second dose. From the cysteine through the phenylalanine, the CDR3 covers 15 amino acids. Here the CDR3 DNA is all that survives: 45 bases in frame from base 1. Germline trimming: 7 bases from V, 0 bases from J; junction bases outside gene matches: 7. For CDR1 and CDR2, the germline V gene lists SNHLY and FYNNEI.

The rearrangement combines TRBV2 with TRBJ2-7, and TRBD2 matches 9 of the central bases. The TCR comes from an adult in good health. Sequencing used peripheral blood, obtained on day 0 of AZD1222 vaccination. At the DNA level, the sequence is TGTGCCAGCAAGGGGGCTAGCGGGGTCTCCTACGAGCAGTACTTC. This is translated as CASKGASGVSYEQYF.